The 8 T cell receptor beta chains reported below all come from one sample, sequenced in a study of T cell clonality in common variable immunodeficiency. Only in-frame clones appear in the TCRdb table, and some are missing; sequencing was by immunoSEQ multiplex PCR. This sample has approximately 50,000 clones and no singletons, with more than 2% in the ten largest. Sequencing input: peripheral blood mononuclear cells. The receptors derive from a person aged 18-70 years in good health.

This clone was seen at least ten times. From the germline J gene comes the end of the CDR3, since the read stops 3 residues before it. The chain employs TRBV14 and TRBJ1-4; D is unresolved. The germline CDR1 and CDR2 sequences are SGHDN and FVKESK. Trimming left V 4 bases short and J 7 bases short, with 13 bases between. The CDR3 extends over 14 amino acids. The CDR3 protein is CASSLNIVREKLFF. The sequenced CDR3 bases are TGTGCCAGCAGCCTAAACATCGTCCGTGAAAAA.

Only a few counts were recorded for this clone. A read error may account for a junction end that differs from germline. CDR3 sequence: CSAGDASGGSSLQRRTQYF. CDR3 bases read: TGCAGTGCTGGAGACGCTAGCGGGGGCTCATCCCTTCAACGGAGAACC. The V and J genes are TRBV20-1 and TRBJ2-5; 10 bases fit TRBD2. The sequenced fragment ends 3 residues before the CDR3 boundary, so the rest is inferred from the germline J gene. Germline CDR1 DFQATT, CDR2 SNEGSKA (reference sequence). The CDR3 has 19 residues.

This clone was seen repeatedly, ten times or more. The read ends 3 residues before the CDR3 terminus; that terminus is restored from the germline J gene. The rearrangement uses TRBV5-1 and TRBJ1-6, with D tentatively TRBD1 (6 bases). The V end lost 0 bases, the J end lost 5 bases, and 12 bases lay between the germline ends. Germline loops: CDR1 SGHRS, CDR2 YFSETQ. This CDR3 region has 16 residues. CDR3 loop: CASSLVWGRDNSPLHF. CDR3 DNA (partial): TGCGCCAGCAGCTTGGTCTGGGGGCGAGATAATTCACCC.

The sample holds many counts of this clone. The CDR3 end falls 3 residues outside the read, so it is completed with the germline J gene. The chain employs TRBV4-1 and TRBJ1-3; D is possibly TRBD1 (5 bases). V was cut by 4 bases and J by 0 bases, with 13 bases left in between. Germline V lookup: CDR1 MGHRA, CDR2 YSYEKL. The CDR3 is made up of 16 amino acids. The CDR3 DNA, read in part, is TGCGCCAGCAGCCCAGGGAGCGCTCACTCTGGAAACACC. Protein product: CASSPGSAHSGNT. The full CDR3 protein is CASSPGSAHSGNTIYF.

A remark on this clone: From the germline J gene comes the end of the CDR3, since the read stops 3 residues before it. This chain joins TRBV18 and TRBJ1-1; the match to TRBD1 covers 8 bases. The germline CDR1 and CDR2 sequences are KGHSH and LQKENI. The length of the CDR3 is 13 residues. The V and J ends lost 8 bases and 5 bases, in that order; junction bases with no gene match: 7. The CDR3 spells CASPGQAGTEAFF. The CDR3 DNA, read in part, is TGTGCCAGCCCGGGACAGGCAGGTACTGAA.

This clone was detected many times. The CDR3 end is not reached by the read, which stops 3 residues before it; the germline J gene fills it in. The V and J genes are TRBV19 and TRBJ2-4, with 8 bases fitting TRBD1. The V and J ends lost 6 bases and 6 bases, in that order; junction bases with no gene match: 13. The CDR3 runs 16 residues. CDR1 and CDR2 (germline): LNHDA, SQIVND (reference sequence). CDR3 sequence reads: CASSKTKDRAGNIQYF. Partial CDR3 DNA: TGTGCCAGTAGCAAGACAAAGGACAGGGCAGGAAACATT.

The table lists this clone with many counts. Read sequence stops 3 residues before the CDR3 end, and the germline J gene provides the missing end. This chain links TRBV30 with TRBJ2-5; TRBD1 matches at 12 bases. Losses at the gene ends were 6 bases for V and 5 bases for J; bases not matched to a gene: 13. CDR3 length equals 16 residues. CDR1 and CDR2 from the germline V gene are GTSNPN and SVGIG (reference sequence). The sequenced part of the CDR3 DNA is TGTGCCTGTACCTCCGGGACAGGGGGCCTGAGGGAGACC. It specifies CACTSGTGGLRET. The complete CDR3 protein is CACTSGTGGLRETQYF.

Points on this clone: The CDR3 end falls 3 residues outside the read, so it is completed with the germline J gene. The J gene is TRBJ2-1, the V gene TRBV20-1; 7 bases fit TRBD2. Per the germline V gene, CDR1 is DFQATT and CDR2 is SNEGSKA (reference sequence). V dropped 3 bases and J dropped 3; count of bases not matched to a gene: 5. CDR3 length equals 14 residues. The CDR3 bases that were read are TGCAGTGCTAGCATTGGCGGGAGCTACAATGAG. Encoded protein: CSASIGGSYNE. The full CDR3 is CSASIGGSYNEQFF.